The 12 T cell receptor beta chains reported below all come from one sample, sequenced in a study of blood T cells in healthy people across ages. The use of a sample-barcoded 5' primer and a J-beta primer mix characterized a second PCR of about 6 to 12 cycles. TCRdb passed the 5' RACE reads through MiXCR, listing each CDR3 protein once. The data show hundreds of thousands of distinct CDR3 sequences, with around 50% seen just once and 25% to 30% held by the top ten. Sequenced sample: blood. All receptors come from a man in his forties or fifties in good health.

The table lists this clonotype with a few counts. The genes are TRBV6-6 and TRBJ2-5; perhaps D is TRBD1 or TRBD2 (5 bases each). From germline, CDR1 is MNHNY and CDR2 SVGAGI (reference sequence). The CDR3 has 15 amino acids. V dropped 6 bases and J dropped 5 bases, with 19 bases sitting between them. This CDR3 reads CASSTGTSRVETQYF. The CDR3 DNA reads TGTGCCAGCAGCACCGGGACCTCCCGGGTGGAGACCCAGTACTTC.

The chain combines TRBV3-1 with TRBJ2-4; 7 bases map to TRBD1. CDR1 and CDR2 (germline): LGHDT, YNNKEL (reference sequence). This CDR3 is built from 14 residues. V was clipped by 4 bases and J by 7 bases; unmatched bases: 7. The CDR3 here is CASSPGQIGNIQYF. The DNA for the CDR3 is TGTGCCAGCAGCCCGGGACAGATTGGGAACATTCAGTACTTC.

This clonotype has more than one count but fewer than ten. V is TRBV2 and J is TRBJ2-3, with 7 bases that match TRBD2. The germline gives CDR1 SNHLY, CDR2 FYNNEI. The junction had 6 bases not matched to a gene; V was cut back by 2 bases and J by 4 bases. This CDR3 is built from 15 residues. In DNA form, the CDR3 reads TGTGCCAGCAGTGAATTGAGAGCGGGATCAGATACGCAGTATTTT. Residues: CASSELRAGSDTQYF.

This clonotype showed up many times. The V gene is TRBV7-2, the J gene TRBJ2-1; TRBD2 might be the D (6 bases). The CDR3 covers 15 residues. From germline, CDR1 is SGHTA and CDR2 FQGNSA. Trimming pared 0 bases from V and 2 bases from J, leaving 8 bases between. CDR3 region: CASSLAGGAYNEQFF. The CDR3 region has the DNA TGTGCCAGCAGCTTAGCGGGGGGAGCCTACAATGAGCAGTTCTTC.

The V and J genes are TRBV7-2 and TRBJ2-3; 11 bases map to TRBD2. The J segment lost 2 bases and the V segment lost 3 bases, leaving 7 bases of the junction unmatched. CDR3 size: 17 residues. The germline V gene has CDR1 SGHTA and CDR2 FQGNSA. The CDR3 region is CASSFPLGLADTDTQYF. The CDR3 DNA reads as TGTGCCAGCAGCTTTCCGCTGGGACTAGCGGACACAGATACGCAGTATTTT.

The chain employs TRBV6-2 or TRBV6-3 and TRBJ2-1; 7 bases align to TRBD2. Trimming removed 4 bases from V and 8 bases from J; junction bases left unmatched: 11. The CDR3 is 15 residues long. CDR1 is MNHEY and CDR2 is SVGEGT in the germline V gene. This chain's CDR3 is CASSWAGESVHEQFF. The CDR3, as DNA: TGTGCCAGCAGTTGGGCGGGAGAAAGTGTGCATGAGCAGTTCTTC.

The DNA for the CDR3 is TGTGCCAGCAGCTTAGTGGGATTAGGGGCTGGAGGGAAAGGTCCGTCTAACTATGGCTACACCTTC. This translates into CASSLVGLGAGGKGPSNYGYTF. The V gene is TRBV13, the J gene TRBJ1-2; D may be TRBD1 (5 bases). The CDR3 length is 22 residues. Trimming shortened V by 1 base and J by 0 bases, and 30 bases separated the two germline ends. Germline loops: CDR1 PRHDT, CDR2 FYEKMQ (reference sequence).

J is TRBJ1-5 and V is TRBV28; no firm D call. V was clipped by 6 bases and J by 7 bases, with 16 bases between them. Germline V gives CDR1 MDHEN, CDR2 SYDVKM. There are 14 residues in the CDR3. CDR3 amino acids: CASRLPHGAQPQHF. The CDR3 nucleotides are TGTGCCAGCAGACTTCCTCACGGCGCCCAGCCCCAGCATTTT.

V is TRBV27 and J is TRBJ1-1; D perhaps matches TRBD1 (6 bases). Trimming pared 4 bases from V and 2 bases from J, leaving 11 bases between. This CDR3 is 14 amino acids long. Germline V gene sequence: CDR1 MNHEY, CDR2 SMNVEV (reference sequence). In nucleotides, the CDR3 is TGTGCCAGCAGTTCCTCGACAGGCAACACTGAAGCTTTCTTT. This gives the protein CASSSSTGNTEAFF.

The CDR3, as DNA: TGTGCCAGCAGCTTAGTACGGGGTAACTACGAGCAGTACTTC. This codes for CASSLVRGNYEQYF. The J gene is TRBJ2-5, the V gene TRBV11-3, with a tentative D call TRBD2 (5 bases). The DNA end lines up better with TRBJ2-7; the J call may be wrong. From germline, CDR1 is SGHNT and CDR2 YENEEA. The CDR3 runs 14 residues.

The chain joins TRBV7-2 to TRBJ1-2, with D unclear. Trimming shortened V by 1 base and J by 8 bases, and 14 bases separated the two germline ends. This CDR3 has 14 residues. Germline CDR1 is SGHTA and CDR2 is FQGNSA. The CDR3 DNA reads as TGTGCCAGCAGCTTAGACGGTCTTATGGAGGGCTACACCTTC. Translating it yields CASSLDGLMEGYTF.

V is TRBV12-3 or TRBV12-4 and J is TRBJ2-7; D may be TRBD2 (5 bases). CDR3 size: 14 residues. V gave up 1 base and J gave up 5 bases, with 12 bases separating them. The CDR3 loop is CASSLGGSANEQYF. For the CDR3, the DNA is TGTGCCAGCAGTTTAGGAGGGAGCGCCAACGAGCAGTACTTC.